This TCR beta chain was sequenced during a study of blood T cell repertoires in COVID-19. Turning to the study itself: Both acute and convalescent COVID-19 samples were obtained from the United States, Italy and Spain.

Recruitment covered fewer than 25 US areas and drew participants whose ages spanned roughly 18 to 100 years. Recovered Cohort 3 donors showed two negative PCRs, clearance, or symptom resolution. In the original processing: Quantification of nucleated cells was approximated via reference gene primer amplification. The assay was immunoSEQ multiplex PCR, and TCRdb's table has in-frame clones only and misses some. V, J and clone size derive from that table, while D and trimming were established from the DNA sequence. The sample has 200,000 to 250,000 clones, 84% seen once. Sample: PBMCs or T cells enriched from blood (not recorded which). The sequence came from a woman aged 35 to 49 who had recovered from COVID-19.

This chain's CDR3 is CASSYSATGDGGYTF. CDR3 in DNA: TGTGCCAGCAGTTACTCGGCGACGGGGGACGGTGGCTACACCTTC. The chain links TRBV6-5 to TRBJ1-2, with a tentative D call TRBD1 (5 bases). Per the germline V gene, CDR1 is MNHEY and CDR2 is SVGAGI. This CDR3 is built from 15 residues. V shed 0 bases and J shed 7 bases, with 15 bases lying between them.